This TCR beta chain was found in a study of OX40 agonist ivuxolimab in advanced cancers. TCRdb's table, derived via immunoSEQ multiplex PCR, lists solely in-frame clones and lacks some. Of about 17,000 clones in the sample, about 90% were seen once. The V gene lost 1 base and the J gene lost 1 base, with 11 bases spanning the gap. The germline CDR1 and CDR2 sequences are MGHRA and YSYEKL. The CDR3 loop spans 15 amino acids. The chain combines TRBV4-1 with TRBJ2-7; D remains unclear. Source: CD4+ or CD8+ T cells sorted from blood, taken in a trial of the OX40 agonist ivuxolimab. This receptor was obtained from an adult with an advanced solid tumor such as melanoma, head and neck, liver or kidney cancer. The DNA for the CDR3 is TGCGCCAGCAGCCAAGCTATAAGGAGTTCCTACGAGCAGTACTTC. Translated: CASSQAIRSSYEQYF.